The clone carrying this T cell receptor (beta chain) has only a few counts. What it binds is unknown. The length of the CDR3 is 13 residues. V lost 5 bases and J lost 8; bases outside the gene matches: 8. The Oncomine TCR Beta short-read assay was applied to DNA of cultured CD4+ T cells. The template was genomic DNA from cultured CD4+ T cells. TCRdb analysed the PCR reads with MiXCR anew, one entry per CDR3 protein. The table has some 20,000 distinct CDR3 sequences, 43% seen once. The treatment: roughly 10-day PBMC culture with coronavirus spike peptide pools or control peptides (ViraFEST assay). At days 3 and 7, half the medium was exchanged for fresh IL-2 medium. This entry belongs to a study of vaccination and CD4 T cells after COVID-19.

The chain recombines TRBV12-3 or TRBV12-4 with TRBJ1-2, with 7 nucleotides matching TRBD1. This receptor was obtained from a human donor who had recovered from COVID-19. The sample taken for sequencing was CD4+ T cells from blood, cultured in vitro. CDR3 sequence (DNA): TGTGCCAGCAGTACCGAGGGGGCGCGGGGCTACACCTTC. Translated, it gives CASSTEGARGYTF.